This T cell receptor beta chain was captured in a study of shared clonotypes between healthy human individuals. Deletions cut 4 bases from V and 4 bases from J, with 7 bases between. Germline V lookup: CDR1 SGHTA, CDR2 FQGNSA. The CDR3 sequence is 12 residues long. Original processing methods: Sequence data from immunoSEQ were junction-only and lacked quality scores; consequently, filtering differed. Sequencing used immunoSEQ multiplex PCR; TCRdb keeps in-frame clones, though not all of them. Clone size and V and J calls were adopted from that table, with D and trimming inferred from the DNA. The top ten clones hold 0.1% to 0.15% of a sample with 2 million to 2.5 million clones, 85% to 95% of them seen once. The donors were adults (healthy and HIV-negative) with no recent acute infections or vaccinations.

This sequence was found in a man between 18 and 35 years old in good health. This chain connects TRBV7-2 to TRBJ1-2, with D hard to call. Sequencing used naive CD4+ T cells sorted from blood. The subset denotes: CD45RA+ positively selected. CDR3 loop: CASSSSGYGYTF. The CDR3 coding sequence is TGTGCCAGCAGCTCCTCTGGCTATGGCTACACCTTC.